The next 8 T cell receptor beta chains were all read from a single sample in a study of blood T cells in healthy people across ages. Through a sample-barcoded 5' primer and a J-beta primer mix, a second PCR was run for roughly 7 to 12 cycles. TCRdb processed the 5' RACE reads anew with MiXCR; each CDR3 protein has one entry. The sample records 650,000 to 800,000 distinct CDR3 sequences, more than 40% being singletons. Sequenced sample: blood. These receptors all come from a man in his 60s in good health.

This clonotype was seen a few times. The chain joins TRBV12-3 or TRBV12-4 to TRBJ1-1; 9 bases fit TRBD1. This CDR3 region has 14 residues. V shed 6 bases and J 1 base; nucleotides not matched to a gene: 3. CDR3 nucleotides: TGTGCCAGCAGCCGGACAGGGGAGAACACTGAAGCTTTCTTT. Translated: CASSRTGENTEAFF.

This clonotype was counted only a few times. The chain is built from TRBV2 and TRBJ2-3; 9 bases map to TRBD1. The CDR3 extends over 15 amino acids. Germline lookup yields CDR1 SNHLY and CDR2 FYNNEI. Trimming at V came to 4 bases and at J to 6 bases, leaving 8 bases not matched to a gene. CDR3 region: CASSAGTGRLDTQYF. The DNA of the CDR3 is TGTGCCAGCAGTGCGGGGACAGGGAGGTTGGATACGCAGTATTTT.

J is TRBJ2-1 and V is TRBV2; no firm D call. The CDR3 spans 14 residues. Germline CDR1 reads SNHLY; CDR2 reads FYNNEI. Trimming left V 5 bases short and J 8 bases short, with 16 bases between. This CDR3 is CASSSDGLRYEQFF. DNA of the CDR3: TGTGCCAGCAGTAGTGACGGGCTCAGGTATGAGCAGTTCTTC.

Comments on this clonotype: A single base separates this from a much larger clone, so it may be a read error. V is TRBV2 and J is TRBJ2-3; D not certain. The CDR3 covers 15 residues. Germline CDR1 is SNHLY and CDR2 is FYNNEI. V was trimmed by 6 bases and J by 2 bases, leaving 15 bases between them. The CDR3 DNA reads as TGTGCCAGCAGACTCCAGAACAAACTCACAGATACGCAGTATTTT. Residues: CASRLQNKLTDTQYF.

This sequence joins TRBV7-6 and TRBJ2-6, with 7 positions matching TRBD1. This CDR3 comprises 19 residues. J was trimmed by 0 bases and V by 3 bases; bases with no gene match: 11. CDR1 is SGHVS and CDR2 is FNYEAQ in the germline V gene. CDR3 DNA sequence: TGTGCCAGCAGCTTCTCACCGGGACAGAGAACCTCTGGGGCCAACGTCCTGACTTTC. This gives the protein CASSFSPGQRTSGANVLTF.

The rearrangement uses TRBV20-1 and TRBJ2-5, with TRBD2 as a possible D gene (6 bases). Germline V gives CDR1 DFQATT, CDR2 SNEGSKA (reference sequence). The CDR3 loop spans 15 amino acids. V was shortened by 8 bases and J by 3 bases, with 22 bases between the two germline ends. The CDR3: CSTIFWGGTKETQYF. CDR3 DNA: TGCAGTACTATCTTCTGGGGAGGAACCAAAGAGACCCAGTACTTC.

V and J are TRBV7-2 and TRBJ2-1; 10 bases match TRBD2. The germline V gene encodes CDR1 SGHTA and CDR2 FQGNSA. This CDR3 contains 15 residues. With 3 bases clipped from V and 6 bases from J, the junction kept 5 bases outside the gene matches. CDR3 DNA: TGTGCCAGCAGCTTCCCGCTAGCGGGGGCCAATGAGCAGTTCTTC. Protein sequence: CASSFPLAGANEQFF.

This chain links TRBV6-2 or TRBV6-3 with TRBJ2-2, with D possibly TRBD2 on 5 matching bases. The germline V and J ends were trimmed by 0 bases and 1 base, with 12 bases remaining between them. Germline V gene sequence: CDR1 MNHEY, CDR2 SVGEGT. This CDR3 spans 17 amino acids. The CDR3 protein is CASSYSIWGENTGELFF. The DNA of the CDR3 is TGTGCCAGCAGTTACTCAATTTGGGGAGAGAACACCGGGGAGCTGTTTTTT.